This T cell receptor (beta chain) was recorded in a study of blood T cell repertoires in COVID-19. The data were produced by immunoSEQ multiplex PCR, yet TCRdb's version contains in-frame clones alone and is incomplete. The table includes 350,000 to 450,000 clones, 80% to 90% detected once. The receptor's source is a woman aged 55-75 years with COVID-19, enrolled during active disease. What was sequenced was peripheral blood.

The CDR3 here is CASSYDTANYGYTF. In nucleotides, the CDR3 is TGTGCCAGCAGTTACGACACAGCTAACTATGGCTACACCTTC. This chain links TRBV6-5 with TRBJ1-2, with D unclear. CDR3 length: 14 residues. Looked up from germline, CDR1 is MNHEY and CDR2 is SVGAGI. Between the trimmed V and J ends, which lost 2 bases and 0 bases, there was a span of 7 bases.